The 21 T cell receptor beta chains presented below share a single source sample, sequenced in a study of T cell repertoires in cytomegalovirus infection. TCRdb itself ran the reads through MiXCR, one entry per CDR3 protein. The table includes hundreds of thousands of distinct CDR3 sequences, roughly a third detected once. Their recognized antigens are unknown. This specimen was cultured PBMCs, taken from culture after CMV antigen stimulation. The receptors were gathered from a human donor in good health (CMV status not recorded). Some clones in this sample may be carry-over from other donors' samples.

This clonotype has a count of ten or more. V is TRBV7-2 and J is TRBJ2-1; TRBD2 aligns across 8 bases. The CDR3 totals 14 residues. Germline lookup yields CDR1 SGHTA and CDR2 FQGNSA. The V segment lost 5 bases and the J segment 4 bases; nucleotides outside the gene matches: 4. The CDR3 protein is CASSQGLEYNEQFF. The DNA of the CDR3 is TGTGCCAGCAGCCAGGGACTAGAGTACAATGAGCAGTTCTTC.

This chain uses TRBV19 with TRBJ1-1; D is possibly TRBD1 (5 bases). The CDR3 is 16 residues long. Germline CDR1 LNHDA, CDR2 SQIVND (reference sequence). Trimming removed 3 bases from V and 0 bases from J, with 14 bases in between. The CDR3 sequence: CASSIGGGTLNTEAFF. Written as DNA, the CDR3 is TGTGCCAGTAGTATTGGCGGGGGAACCTTGAACACTGAAGCTTTCTTT. Full variable domain (rest looked up from reference TRBV19 and TRBJ1-1): DGGITQSPKYLFRKEGQNVTLSCEQNLNHDAMYWYRQDPGQGLRLIYYSQIVNDFQKGDIAEGYSVSREKKESFPLTVTSAQKNPTAFYLCASSIGGGTLNTEAFFGQGTRLTVV.

In its sample, this clonotype was seen a few times. The V call is TRBV20-1, the J call TRBJ1-2, with TRBD1 matching over 9 bases. CDR1 and CDR2 from the germline V gene are DFQATT and SNEGSKA (reference sequence). V lost 6 bases and J lost 2; bases outside the gene matches: 22. CDR3 length: 19 residues. This chain's CDR3 is CSAGRYGRDRVEKNYGYTF. CDR3 nucleotide sequence: TGCAGTGCCGGGCGCTACGGCCGGGACAGGGTTGAAAAGAACTATGGCTACACCTTC.

V gene TRBV19 combines with J gene TRBJ2-3; D is possibly TRBD1 or TRBD2 (5 bases each). V lost 4 bases to trimming and J lost 11 bases, with 19 bases between them. The CDR3 runs 14 residues. CDR1 LNHDA and CDR2 SQIVND come from the germline V gene (reference sequence). Written as DNA, the CDR3 is TGTGCCAGTAGTAGAGGGGCCTTCAGAATTGGGCAGTATTTT. It yields the protein CASSRGAFRIGQYF.

This clonotype was observed a handful of times. The chain uses TRBV7-2 and TRBJ2-7, with TRBD2 matching over 11 bases. Germline lookup yields CDR1 SGHTA and CDR2 FQGNSA. This CDR3 contains 14 residues. V lost 5 bases and J lost 4; bases outside the gene matches: 4. The CDR3 DNA reads TGTGCCAGCAGCGCACTAGCGGGAGTGTACGAGCAGTACTTC. Its translation: CASSALAGVYEQYF. Together with reference TRBV7-2 and TRBJ2-7, the CDR3 gives the full variable domain: GAGVSQSPSNKVTEKGKDVELRCDPISGHTALYWYRQSLGQGLEFLIYFQGNSAPDKSGLPSDRFSAERTGGSVSTLTIQRTQQEDSAVYLCASSALAGVYEQYFGPGTRLTVT.

This clonotype was recorded only once. The chain employs TRBV10-3 and TRBJ2-2; D remains ambiguous. The germline gives CDR1 ENHRY, CDR2 SYGVKD. Between the trimmed V and J ends, which lost 6 bases and 4 bases, there was a span of 9 bases. The CDR3 spans 13 residues. CDR3 protein: CAIRGSGTGELFF. CDR3 in DNA: TGTGCCATCAGAGGGTCGGGCACCGGGGAGCTGTTTTTT.

This clonotype was found a few times. This chain joins TRBV7-2 and TRBJ1-2; D perhaps matches TRBD1 (6 bases). The CDR3 totals 14 residues. Trimming removed 5 bases from V and 3 bases from J, with 13 bases in between. Germline V lookup: CDR1 SGHTA, CDR2 FQGNSA. The CDR3 bases are TGTGCCAGCAGCATAGGGGGGACGGACTATGGCTACACCTTC. It yields the protein CASSIGGTDYGYTF.

This clonotype was picked up a small number of times. CDR3 nucleotide sequence: TGTGCCAGTAGTATATCAGGGGGCCGAGAGACCCAGTACTTC. The encoded protein is CASSISGGRETQYF. The chain recombines TRBV19 with TRBJ2-5; 8 bases line up with TRBD1. CDR3 size: 14 residues. Germline-derived CDR1 and CDR2 are LNHDA and SQIVND (reference sequence). The trim removed 2 bases at V and 4 bases at J, leaving 3 bases unmatched.

Comments on this clonotype: Its ends do not fully match the called genes, so a read error is possible. The chain joins TRBV6-6 to TRBJ2-7; TRBD1 matches at 7 bases. In germline, CDR1 is MNHNY, CDR2 SVGAGI (reference sequence). The length of the CDR3 is 14 residues. CDR3 region: CASSYTGTDYERYF. CDR3 bases: TGTGCCAGCAGTTACACCGGGACAGACTACGAGCGGTACTTC.

In this sample, this clonotype turned up a few times. The J gene is TRBJ2-2, the V gene TRBV4-1, with 7 bases matching TRBD2. Germline V gene lookup returns CDR1 MGHRA and CDR2 YSYEKL. This CDR3 is built from 16 residues. Unmatched junction bases numbered 14, after V lost 6 bases and J lost 7 bases. The CDR3, as DNA: TGCGCCAGCAGATTCGCTCTGGCGGGAGAGTTCGGGGAGCTGTTTTTT. This gives the protein CASRFALAGEFGELFF.

This clonotype was counted only a few times. J is TRBJ2-1 and V is TRBV20-1, with TRBD2 matching over 9 bases. The CDR3 has 17 amino acids. CDR1 and CDR2 from the germline V gene are DFQATT and SNEGSKA (reference sequence). The ends lost 4 bases at V and 1 base at J; junction bases unmatched: 11. The CDR3 DNA sequence: TGCAGTGCTATGGCGGCGGGAGGGGACAGTTCCTACAATGAGCAGTTCTTC. This encodes CSAMAAGGDSSYNEQFF.

The chain recombines TRBV2 with TRBJ1-5; 8 bases line up with TRBD1. V was pared by 6 bases and J by 7 bases, with 11 bases of the junction left unmatched. This CDR3 is built from 15 residues. The germline gives CDR1 SNHLY, CDR2 FYNNEI. In nucleotides, the CDR3 is TGTGCCAGCAGATCCCGACAGGGGCGAGGCCAGCCCCAGCATTTT. Its protein is CASRSRQGRGQPQHF.

This sequence joins TRBV6-2 or TRBV6-3 and TRBJ2-7, with D possibly being TRBD2 (5 bases). Trimming shortened V by 2 bases and J by 2 bases, and 16 bases separated the two germline ends. From germline, CDR1 is MNHEY and CDR2 SVGEGT. The CDR3 is 16 residues long. Here the CDR3 reads CASSYGPSTITYEQYF. The CDR3 coding sequence is TGTGCCAGCAGTTACGGACCCTCGACTATAACCTACGAGCAGTACTTC.

This clonotype was seen many times. This rearrangement joins TRBV7-2 to TRBJ2-7, with 7 bases identical to TRBD2. This CDR3 comprises 17 residues. Germline-derived CDR1 and CDR2 are SGHTA and FQGNSA. J was trimmed by 6 bases and V by 5 bases; bases with no gene match: 19. The CDR3, as DNA: TGTGCCAGCAGCCGCGATGACAACCCTCTGTGGGGGGGCGAGCAGTACTTC. This encodes CASSRDDNPLWGGEQYF.

The table lists this clonotype with many counts. The rearrangement joins TRBV6-1 to TRBJ2-5, with D unclear. The CDR3 contains 11 residues. V lost 9 bases and J lost 1, with 6 bases in between. CDR1 and CDR2 (germline): MNHNS, SASEGT. CDR3 DNA sequence: TGTGCCAGTAATTTCCAAGAGACCCAGTACTTC. As protein: CASNFQETQYF.

The gene calls are TRBV20-1 and TRBJ1-2; D unresolved. Per germline, CDR1 DFQATT and CDR2 SNEGSKA (reference sequence). Trimming removed 2 bases from V and 4 bases from J, with 5 bases in between. The CDR3 is 11 residues long. CDR3 region: CSARIAYGYTF. The CDR3 DNA is TGCAGTGCTAGAATAGCCTATGGCTACACCTTC.

This chain uses TRBV7-2 with TRBJ2-5; D perhaps matches TRBD2 (6 bases). Germline loops: CDR1 SGHTA, CDR2 FQGNSA. The CDR3 has 16 amino acids. V was shortened by 1 base and J by 5 bases, with 17 bases between the two germline ends. CDR3 DNA sequence: TGTGCCAGCAGCTTAGTGGGCGGGACCCTGGGGGAGACCCAGTACTTC. This codes for CASSLVGGTLGETQYF.

In nucleotides, the CDR3 is TGTGCCAGCAGTTTATCGTCGGGGACAGGGACCTACGAGCAGTACTTC. Amino acid sequence: CASSLSSGTGTYEQYF. The rearrangement links TRBV27 to TRBJ2-7; 9 bases line up with TRBD1. CDR1 is MNHEY and CDR2 is SMNVEV in the germline V gene (reference sequence). J was trimmed by 2 bases and V by 0 bases; bases with no gene match: 5. The CDR3 spans 16 residues.

The gene calls are TRBV7-2 and TRBJ2-1, with D perhaps TRBD2 (6 bases). The germline V and J ends were trimmed by 1 base and 8 bases, with 18 bases remaining between them. Germline V gene lookup returns CDR1 SGHTA and CDR2 FQGNSA. CDR3 length equals 16 residues. This chain's CDR3 is CASSLVGGHSVYEQFF. CDR3 nucleotide sequence: TGTGCCAGCAGCTTAGTGGGGGGTCATTCGGTGTATGAGCAGTTCTTC.

This chain connects TRBV20-1 to TRBJ1-3, with TRBD1 matching over 7 bases. CDR3 length: 19 residues. The trim removed 1 base at V and 0 bases at J, leaving 15 bases unmatched. Germline V gene lookup returns CDR1 DFQATT and CDR2 SNEGSKA (reference sequence). This CDR3 reads CSARGQGVHKGFSGNTIYF. CDR3 bases: TGCAGTGCTAGAGGGCAGGGGGTCCACAAAGGATTCTCTGGAAACACCATATATTTT.

The genes are TRBV10-3 and TRBJ2-1; 9 bases align to TRBD2. This CDR3 is built from 18 residues. The ends lost 4 bases at V and 8 bases at J; junction bases unmatched: 18. Germline CDR1 is ENHRY and CDR2 is SYGVKD. DNA for the CDR3: TGTGCCATCAGTGGCTCCGGGTGGGGAGCGGGAGGTGGGGATGAGCAGTTCTTC. It specifies CAISGSGWGAGGGDEQFF.